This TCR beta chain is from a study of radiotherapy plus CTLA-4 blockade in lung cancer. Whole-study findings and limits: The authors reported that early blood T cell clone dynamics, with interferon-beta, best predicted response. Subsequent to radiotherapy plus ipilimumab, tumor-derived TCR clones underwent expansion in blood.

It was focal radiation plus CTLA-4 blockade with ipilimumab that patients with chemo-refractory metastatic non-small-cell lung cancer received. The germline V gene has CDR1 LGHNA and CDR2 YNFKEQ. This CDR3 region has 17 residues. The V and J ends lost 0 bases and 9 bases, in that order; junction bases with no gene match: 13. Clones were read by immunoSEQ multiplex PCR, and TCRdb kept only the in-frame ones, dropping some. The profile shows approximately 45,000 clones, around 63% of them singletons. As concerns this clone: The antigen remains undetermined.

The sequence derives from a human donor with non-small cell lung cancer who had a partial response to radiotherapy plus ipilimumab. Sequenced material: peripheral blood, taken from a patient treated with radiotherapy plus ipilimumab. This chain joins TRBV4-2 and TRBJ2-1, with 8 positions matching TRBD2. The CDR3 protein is CASSQDRGTSGRGEQFF. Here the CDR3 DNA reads TGTGCCAGCAGCCAAGATAGGGGGACTAGTGGTCGGGGTGAGCAGTTCTTC.